Following are 14 T cell receptor beta chains from one sample sequenced in a study of long-term antiretroviral therapy in people with HIV (dated by TCRdb to between 2021 and 2024). Sequencing of the TRB variable region was done with the immunoSEQ hsTCRB v3.0 assay at survey level resolution. Held by TCRdb, this immuneACCESS table contains in-frame sequences only and omits some clones. Under half of the omission traces to an unresolved V gene where checked; the cause of the rest is unknown. The sample profile shows 20,000 or so clones; 84% of them were found once. Approximately 8.4% of the sample is taken by the ten largest. Sequenced material: unsorted PBMCs, taken 0.9 years after starting antiretroviral therapy. The receptors were sampled from a man between 18 and 35 years old with HIV.

The J gene is TRBJ2-1, the V gene TRBV2, with D possibly matching TRBD2 (6 bases). The CDR3 loop spans 14 amino acids. Between the trimmed V and J ends, which lost 7 bases and 9 bases, there was a span of 19 bases. Per the germline V gene, CDR1 is SNHLY and CDR2 is FYNNEI. The CDR3 region is CASIPGLSSGEQFF. For the CDR3, the DNA is TGTGCCAGCATTCCGGGACTGTCGTCGGGTGAGCAGTTCTTC.

V usage is TRBV28 and J usage is TRBJ2-3; D is ambiguous. Trimming left V 5 bases short and J 1 base short, with 16 bases between. The germline V gene has CDR1 MDHEN and CDR2 SYDVKM. The CDR3 is 16 residues long. The CDR3 here is CASSHKGTFGTDTQYF. The CDR3 region has the DNA TGTGCCAGCAGTCACAAGGGAACCTTCGGCACAGATACGCAGTATTTT.

The J gene is TRBJ2-1, the V gene TRBV25-1; possibly TRBD2 for D (5 bases). The V end lost 3 bases, the J end lost 14 bases, and 8 bases lay between the germline ends. The germline gives CDR1 MGHDK, CDR2 SYGVNS. CDR3 length equals 10 residues. The CDR3 DNA sequence: TGTGCCAGCAGTGACCGGCGGGAGTTCTTC. Its protein product is CASSDRREFF.

The V call is TRBV6-5, the J call TRBJ1-1; D not resolved. The CDR3 totals 12 residues. CDR1 is MNHEY, CDR2 SVGAGI, per germline. Trimming stripped 6 bases from V and 10 bases from J, with 15 bases between. CDR3 nucleotides: TGTGCCAGCAGGAAGGGTACCCTCGGAGCTTTCTTT. It codes for CASRKGTLGAFF.

The chain is built from TRBV27 and TRBJ1-4, with 11 bases that match TRBD1. Per the germline V gene, CDR1 is MNHEY and CDR2 is SMNVEV (reference sequence). With 5 bases clipped from V and 6 bases from J, the junction kept 8 bases outside the gene matches. The CDR3 consists of 16 residues. CDR3 loop: CASSKRDRGGYEKLFF. For the CDR3, the DNA is TGTGCCAGCAGTAAACGGGACAGGGGGGGTTATGAAAAACTGTTTTTT.

The chain uses TRBV9 and TRBJ1-2; no definite D call. There are 14 residues in the CDR3. The germline V and J ends were trimmed by 0 bases and 2 bases, with 8 bases remaining between them. Germline assignment: CDR1 SGDLS and CDR2 YYNGEE. CDR3 nucleotide sequence: TGTGCCAGCAGCGTAGCCGACGGAAACTATGGCTACACCTTC. It codes for CASSVADGNYGYTF.

The chain employs TRBV7-9 and TRBJ2-3; D gene ambiguous. Germline loops: CDR1 SEHNR, CDR2 FQNEAQ (reference sequence). There are 17 residues in the CDR3. Trimming stripped 1 base from V and 2 bases from J, with 16 bases between. The CDR3 is CASSLDSGPIPTDTQYF. CDR3 coding DNA: TGTGCCAGCAGCTTAGATTCTGGTCCGATTCCCACAGATACGCAGTATTTT.

The chain employs TRBV2 and TRBJ1-2; D gene unclear. The V gene's germline CDR1 is SNHLY and CDR2 FYNNEI. V was cut by 4 bases and J by 12 bases, with 24 bases left in between. The CDR3 length is 15 residues. Written as DNA, the CDR3 is TGTGCCAGCAGTGGGGAACGGCAGACCGTCCGGGGTGACACCTTC. Amino acids: CASSGERQTVRGDTF.

This sequence joins TRBV4-1 and TRBJ2-7; 7 bases fit TRBD1. CDR3 length: 15 residues. The junction had 11 bases not matched to a gene; V was cut back by 4 bases and J by 5 bases. The germline CDR1 and CDR2 sequences are MGHRA and YSYEKL. This CDR3 is CASSPHPGGRDEQYF. The CDR3 DNA reads TGCGCCAGCAGCCCCCACCCAGGGGGTAGGGACGAGCAGTACTTC.

The genes are TRBV29-1 and TRBJ1-2; D is unclear. V was clipped by 0 bases and J by 8 bases, with 10 bases between them. Germline V gene data show CDR1 as SQVTM and CDR2 as ANQGSEA. The CDR3 sequence is 12 residues long. CDR3 protein: CSVEDLITGYTF. Written as DNA, the CDR3 is TGCAGCGTTGAAGATCTTATAACAGGCTACACCTTC.

The chain has TRBV7-8 and TRBJ1-5, with TRBD1 as a possible D gene (5 bases). The CDR3 totals 15 residues. Germline CDR1 SGHVS, CDR2 FQNEAQ. V lost 5 bases and J lost 6, with 17 bases in between. As DNA, the CDR3 is TGTGCCAGCAGCCCGTGGGGGGGTGAGGGTCAGCCCCAGCATTTT. Encoded protein: CASSPWGGEGQPQHF.

This clone was observed once. The V call is TRBV27, the J call TRBJ1-2; D gene ambiguous. The CDR3 is made up of 14 amino acids. The V and J ends lost 0 bases and 4 bases respectively, with 9 bases between them. The germline gives CDR1 MNHEY, CDR2 SMNVEV (reference sequence). This CDR3 reads CASSLSSLTYGYTF. The CDR3 DNA follows: TGTGCCAGCAGTTTATCATCCCTAACCTATGGCTACACCTTC.

This rearrangement joins TRBV5-6 to TRBJ2-7, with D possibly being TRBD1 (5 bases). This CDR3 region has 15 residues. V was cut by 0 bases and J by 6 bases, with 16 bases left in between. CDR1 SGHDT and CDR2 YYEEEE come from the germline V gene. The CDR3 region is CASSLGGPGWGEQYV. The CDR3 DNA reads as TGTGCCAGCAGCTTGGGTGGGCCAGGGTGGGGCGAGCAGTACGTC.

The chain links TRBV19 to TRBJ1-2; D may be TRBD1 (5 bases). There are 14 residues in the CDR3. Germline CDR1 is LNHDA and CDR2 is SQIVND (reference sequence). Trimming took off 5 bases at V and 8 bases at J, with 18 bases between the two ends. The DNA of the CDR3 is TGTGCCAGTAGTCGGGACTTCCGTACCGGCGGCTACACCTTC. Protein product: CASSRDFRTGGYTF.